This T cell receptor beta chain originates from a study of blood T cell repertoires in COVID-19. The CDR3 sequence is 14 residues long. After removal of 4 bases from V and 6 bases from J, the junction contained 7 bases not matched to a gene. Germline V gene data show CDR1 as MNHEY and CDR2 as SVGAGI. Repertoires were generated with immunoSEQ multiplex PCR, while TCRdb's copy carries only in-frame clones and drops some. The table shows under 300,000 clones, with more than 70% occurring only once. This chain links TRBV6-5 with TRBJ1-1, with 8 positions matching TRBD1. The clonotype was recovered from a man older than 75 with acute or convalescent COVID-19. Sequences were obtained from peripheral blood. CDR3 sequence (DNA): TGTGCCAGCAGTTCCCTGGACAGGGCCGCTGAAGCTTTCTTT. Protein product: CASSSLDRAAEAFF.